Below are 24 T cell receptor beta chains sequenced from a single sample in a study of OX40 agonist ivuxolimab in advanced cancers. Produced via immunoSEQ multiplex PCR; TCRdb's table is partial and in-frame only. The sample contains around 150,000 clones, around 94% of which appear only once. Specimen: CD4+ or CD8+ T cells sorted from blood, collected in a trial of the OX40 agonist ivuxolimab. These receptors were collected from an adult with an advanced solid tumor such as melanoma, head and neck, liver or kidney cancer.

The rearrangement joins TRBV6-1 to TRBJ2-1; the match to TRBD1 covers 10 bases. J lost 9 bases, V lost 7 bases, and 6 bases had no gene match. Germline V gives CDR1 MNHNS, CDR2 SASEGT. CDR3 size: 13 residues. CDR3 loop: CASKGQGFIEQFF. In nucleotides, the CDR3 is TGTGCCAGCAAGGGACAGGGGTTCATTGAGCAGTTCTTC.

This chain connects TRBV18 to TRBJ2-5; possibly TRBD1 for D (6 bases). The CDR3 totals 18 residues. From germline, CDR1 is KGHSH and CDR2 LQKENI. Between the trimmed V and J ends, which lost 3 bases and 2 bases, there was a span of 22 bases. CDR3 sequence (DNA): TGTGCCAGCTCACCCCCCCCTGGACAGACCAAATTTCAAGAGACCCAGTACTTC. It codes for CASSPPPGQTKFQETQYF.

The chain uses TRBV2 and TRBJ2-1; a weak D match, TRBD1 (5 bases). The CDR3 spans 12 residues. The V gene lost 4 bases and the J gene lost 4 bases, with 5 bases spanning the gap. Germline V gene data show CDR1 as SNHLY and CDR2 as FYNNEI. The CDR3 sequence: CASSGQYNEQFF. For the CDR3, the DNA is TGTGCCAGCAGTGGACAGTACAATGAGCAGTTCTTC.

CDR3 sequence: CASTPSDRGASSPFF. CDR3 bases: TGTGCCAGTACCCCCTCGGACAGGGGTGCTTCATCTCCTTTCTTT. The chain has TRBV19 and TRBJ1-1; 9 bases fit TRBD1. Germline CDR1 LNHDA, CDR2 SQIVND (reference sequence). J gave up 12 bases and V 7 bases, and 18 bases lay outside the gene matches. The CDR3 loop spans 15 amino acids.

The gene calls are TRBV9 and TRBJ1-6; D not resolved. V lost 0 bases and J lost 14, with 9 bases in between. Germline V lookup: CDR1 SGDLS, CDR2 YYNGEE. The CDR3 length is 12 residues. CDR3 sequence reads: CASSVEDGSLHF. The CDR3, as DNA: TGTGCCAGCAGCGTAGAAGACGGATCCCTCCACTTT.

The chain has TRBV19 and TRBJ2-7; D call uncertain. Germline-derived CDR1 and CDR2 are LNHDA and SQIVND (reference sequence). CDR3 length equals 14 residues. V was trimmed by 5 bases and J by 3 bases, leaving 14 bases between them. The CDR3 loop reads CASSPTTLYYEQYF. CDR3 bases: TGTGCCAGTAGTCCCACGACCCTCTACTACGAGCAGTACTTC.

The CDR3 nucleotides read TGTGCCAGCAGCAGCCGGACAGGAGAGGCCTACAATGAGCAGTTCTTC. Translating gives CASSSRTGEAYNEQFF. J is TRBJ2-1 and V is TRBV11-2, with TRBD1 matching 7 bases. J gave up 2 bases and V 5 bases, and 9 bases lay outside the gene matches. Germline CDR1 SGHAT, CDR2 FQNNGV. This CDR3 contains 16 residues.

The V and J genes are TRBV7-9 and TRBJ2-1, with D possibly matching TRBD2 (6 bases). CDR1 and CDR2 (germline): SEHNR, FQNEAQ (reference sequence). This CDR3 is 14 amino acids long. V was cut by 5 bases and J by 9 bases, with 17 bases left in between. CDR3 in DNA: TGTGCCAGCAGCATGAGTGGGGGGTATCCTGAGCAGTTCTTC. It codes for CASSMSGGYPEQFF.

The V and J genes are TRBV6-5 and TRBJ1-1; D is unresolved. CDR1 and CDR2 (germline): MNHEY, SVGAGI. The V end lost 5 bases, the J end lost 0 bases, and 10 bases lay between the germline ends. The CDR3 extends over 14 amino acids. The CDR3 DNA follows: TGTGCCAGCAGTCCACGGGCCTTGAACACTGAAGCTTTCTTT. This sequence encodes CASSPRALNTEAFF.

This clone was observed a few times. The rearrangement links TRBV27 to TRBJ1-5; TRBD1 agrees at 7 bases. The CDR3 has 13 amino acids. Germline trimming cut 7 bases from V and 6 bases from J; bases unmatched to any gene: 6. Germline-derived CDR1 and CDR2 are MNHEY and SMNVEV (reference sequence). CDR3 region: CASMAGGSQPQHF. CDR3 in DNA: TGTGCCAGCATGGCAGGGGGGAGTCAGCCCCAGCATTTT.

This clone has a single count. The CDR3 reads CASSLDASRDNEQFF. CDR3 DNA sequence: TGTGCCAGCAGCTTGGACGCCTCTAGAGACAATGAGCAGTTCTTC. The genes are TRBV11-1 and TRBJ2-1; D gene uncertain. The CDR3 is 15 amino acids. The germline V gene has CDR1 SGHAT and CDR2 FQDESV (reference sequence). Trimming took off 3 bases at V and 5 bases at J, with 14 bases between the two ends.

This chain joins TRBV6-1 and TRBJ2-2, with TRBD1 matching over 8 bases. The CDR3 runs 15 residues. V lost 6 bases and J lost 3; bases outside the gene matches: 6. Per germline, CDR1 MNHNS and CDR2 SASEGT. CDR3 sequence: CASRNQGADTGELFF. DNA of the CDR3: TGTGCCAGCAGAAACCAGGGGGCGGACACCGGGGAGCTGTTTTTT.

As regards this clone: In the same sample, other DNA sequences code for this CDR3. V and J are TRBV19 and TRBJ2-7, with D possibly called TRBD1 or TRBD2 (5 bases each). This CDR3 spans 14 amino acids. CDR1 and CDR2 (germline): LNHDA, SQIVND (reference sequence). The V and J ends lost 3 bases and 0 bases respectively, with 9 bases between them. In DNA, the CDR3 is TGTGCCAGTAGTATTTGGGGGAGCTCCTACGAGCAGTACTTC. Residues: CASSIWGSSYEQYF.

The chain is built from TRBV4-1 and TRBJ2-2; either TRBD1 or TRBD2 may supply D (5 bases each). Trimming removed 2 bases at V and 1 base at J, with 11 bases between. CDR1 is MGHRA and CDR2 is YSYEKL in the germline V gene. The CDR3 covers 16 residues. The CDR3 sequence is CASSQPGAVNTGELFF. The CDR3 DNA follows: TGCGCCAGCAGCCAACCCGGGGCAGTGAACACCGGGGAGCTGTTTTTT.

This sequence joins TRBV4-2 and TRBJ2-7; 9 bases map to TRBD1. The CDR3 has 15 residues. V trimming: 1 base; J trimming: 7 bases; junction bases outside the gene matches: 8. CDR1 and CDR2 (germline): LGHNA, YNFKEQ. The DNA of the CDR3 is TGTGCCAGCAGCCAAGCCCGGGACAGGGTAGAAGAGCAGTACTTC. Translated: CASSQARDRVEEQYF.

The chain links TRBV1 to TRBJ1-1; whether TRBD1, the table's D call, matches the DNA was not checked. TRBV1 is labeled a pseudogene. The CDR3 covers 17 residues. Here the CDR3 DNA reads TGCACCAGCAGCCGATACCGGGACAGGGGGGACAACACTGAAGCTTTCTTT. Protein: CTSSRYRDRGDNTEAFF.

This chain links TRBV28 with TRBJ2-6; D is ambiguous. The length of the CDR3 is 19 residues. Deletions cut 3 bases from V and 0 bases from J, with 18 bases between. CDR1 and CDR2 (germline): MDHEN, SYDVKM. CDR3 coding DNA: TGTGCCAGCAGTTTCGCGCTCTTCTTAGGGCACTCTGGGGCCAACGTCCTGACTTTC. Translating gives CASSFALFLGHSGANVLTF.

The chain uses TRBV4-3 and TRBJ1-2, with a tentative D call TRBD1 (6 bases). V shed 5 bases and J shed 4 bases, with 8 bases lying between them. The CDR3 length is 12 residues. Germline CDR1 and CDR2: LGHNA and YSLEER. CDR3 loop: CASSGGAYGYTF. The CDR3 DNA sequence: TGCGCCAGCAGCGGGGGGGCCTATGGCTACACCTTC.

The chain is built from TRBV7-2 and TRBJ1-2, with 7 positions matching TRBD1. The CDR3 consists of 15 residues. V lost 8 bases to trimming and J lost 0 bases; unmatched junction nucleotides: 9. Germline loops: CDR1 SGHTA, CDR2 FQGNSA. CDR3 nucleotides: TGTGCCAGCCTCCATACAGGGGCAACTAACTATGGCTACACCTTC. Protein product: CASLHTGATNYGYTF.

The J gene is TRBJ1-3, the V gene TRBV27; weak D call: TRBD1 (5 bases). The germline V gene encodes CDR1 MNHEY and CDR2 SMNVEV (reference sequence). With 4 bases removed from V and 0 bases from J, the gap between germline ends came to 13 bases. This CDR3 contains 16 residues. Here the CDR3 reads CASSSIQEGSGNTIYF. The CDR3, as DNA: TGTGCCAGCAGTTCGATACAGGAAGGCTCTGGAAACACCATATATTTT.

The chain carries TRBV5-4 and TRBJ2-1, with 9 bases that match TRBD1. This CDR3 is 14 amino acids long. With V trimmed by 0 bases and J by 6 bases, 1 base remained unmatched. Germline CDR1 is SGHNT and CDR2 is YYREEE (reference sequence). The CDR3 loop reads CASSLAQGANEQFF. CDR3 DNA: TGTGCCAGCAGCTTGGCACAGGGGGCCAATGAGCAGTTCTTC.

This clone has only one observation. The genes are TRBV4-1 and TRBJ1-1; tentatively, D is TRBD1 (6 bases). Germline loops: CDR1 MGHRA, CDR2 YSYEKL. The CDR3 has 16 amino acids. Trimming cost V 0 bases and J 1 base, with 12 bases left between them. CDR3 sequence reads: CASSQEFGTPNTEAFF. The DNA of the CDR3 is TGCGCCAGCAGCCAAGAATTTGGGACACCGAACACTGAAGCTTTCTTT.

V gene TRBV4-2 combines with J gene TRBJ2-5; 9 bases match TRBD2. The CDR3 length is 15 residues. Germline lookup yields CDR1 LGHNA and CDR2 YNFKEQ. V dropped 4 bases and J dropped 2; count of bases not matched to a gene: 5. CDR3 protein: CASSLGGREQETQYF. The CDR3 bases are TGTGCCAGCAGCCTGGGCGGGAGGGAACAAGAGACCCAGTACTTC.

V usage is TRBV18 and J usage is TRBJ2-1; D unclear. CDR1 KGHSH and CDR2 LQKENI come from the germline V gene. Between the trimmed V and J ends, which lost 2 bases and 6 bases, there was a span of 8 bases. The CDR3 is 13 residues long. The CDR3 DNA follows: TGTGCCAGCTCACCAGAGTCGGCCAATGAGCAGTTCTTC. It translates to CASSPESANEQFF. Full variable domain (rest looked up from reference TRBV18 and TRBJ2-1): NAGVMQNPRHLVRRRGQEARLRCSPMKGHSHVYWYRQLPEEGLKFMVYLQKENIIDESGMPKERFSAEFPKEGPSILRIQQVVRGDSAAYFCASSPESANEQFFGPGTRLTVL.